This T cell receptor (beta chain) was captured in a study of radiation and T cells in renal cell carcinoma. General study results and limits: From baseline, blood top tumor clonotypes peaked at 2 weeks post-radiation. Pretreatment tumor biopsies were lacking, so baseline clonotypes are unknown.

Trimming removed 0 bases from V and 9 bases from J; junction bases left unmatched: 4. CDR1 SGHRS and CDR2 YFSETQ come from the germline V gene. The CDR3 has 13 residues. Specified time point: blood 4 weeks post-SBRT, at nephrectomy. Treatment denoted: 15 Gy SBRT to primary tumor, nephrectomy 4 weeks later. Nephrectomy followed 15 Gy stereotactic body radiation by 4 weeks. Serial blood draws occurred at baseline and 2 and 4 weeks post-SBRT. Regarding this clone: No antigen is known for it.

TCRdb keeps only in-frame clones here, not all; method: immunoSEQ multiplex PCR. The table lists around 77,000 clones, 83% of them singletons. This chain links TRBV5-1 with TRBJ1-1; 8 positions match TRBD1. The sample consisted of blood, taken from a patient whose treatment included radiotherapy and nephrectomy. This receptor was identified in a woman aged 55-69 years with renal cell carcinoma. The CDR3 sequence is CASSLDGQGKAFF. For the CDR3, the DNA is TGCGCCAGCAGCTTGGACGGACAGGGCAAAGCTTTCTTT.